The 29 T cell receptor beta chains in this list originate from one sample, sequenced in a study of shared clonotypes between healthy human individuals. Produced via immunoSEQ multiplex PCR; TCRdb's table is partial and in-frame only. Of fewer than 650,000 clones listed, roughly four fifths were seen once; the top ten hold 10% to 15%. Sequenced sample: PBMCs. The receptor source for this set is a woman aged 40 to 50 in good health. Some clones in this sample may be carry-over from other donors' samples.

This sequence joins TRBV6-1 and TRBJ2-7; D unclear. The germline V and J ends were trimmed by 2 bases and 9 bases, with 11 bases remaining between them. Germline V gene lookup returns CDR1 MNHNS and CDR2 SASEGT. The CDR3 extends over 12 amino acids. Here the CDR3 reads CASSEKADWQYF. The DNA for the CDR3 is TGTGCCAGCAGTGAAAAAGCAGACTGGCAGTACTTC.

V is TRBV28 and J is TRBJ1-4, with 10 positions matching TRBD1. Germline loops: CDR1 MDHEN, CDR2 SYDVKM. The CDR3 has 15 amino acids. The V gene end was trimmed by 6 bases and the J gene end by 9 bases; junction bases not matched to a gene: 10. The CDR3 DNA reads as TGTGCCAGCAGCTCCGGGACAGGGGTAATGCAAAAACTGTTTTTT. Amino acids: CASSSGTGVMQKLFF.

The chain couples TRBV4-1 to TRBJ2-2, with D perhaps TRBD1 or TRBD2 (5 bases each). The CDR3 spans 13 residues. The V gene lost 6 bases and the J gene lost 6 bases, with 11 bases spanning the gap. Germline CDR1 reads MGHRA; CDR2 reads YSYEKL. DNA of the CDR3: TGCGCCAGCAGTGCTGGGGGTCCCGGGGAGCTGTTTTTT. Its translation is CASSAGGPGELFF.

The chain is built from TRBV5-4 and TRBJ2-1, with D perhaps TRBD2 (6 bases). This CDR3 is 14 amino acids long. CDR1 and CDR2 (germline): SGHNT, YYREEE (reference sequence). Trimming took off 4 bases at V and 7 bases at J, with 15 bases between the two ends. As DNA, the CDR3 is TGTGCCAGCAGCCGGATGGCGGGGAGGAATGAGCAGTTCTTC. Translated: CASSRMAGRNEQFF.

This clone was recorded only once. This chain connects TRBV4-2 to TRBJ2-1, with D perhaps TRBD2 (7 bases). Trimming cost V 0 bases and J 8 bases, with 17 bases left between them. The CDR3 runs 16 residues. Germline lookup yields CDR1 LGHNA and CDR2 YNFKEQ. The CDR3, as DNA: TGTGCCAGCAGCCAAGACGTCGCGGGGGCTAACTATGAGCAGTTCTTC. Amino acids: CASSQDVAGANYEQFF.

About this clone itself: Other DNA sequences in this sample translate to the same CDR3. CDR3 in amino acids: CASSLEGVYEQYF. The CDR3 nucleotides are TGCGCCAGCAGCTTGGAGGGGGTTTACGAGCAGTACTTC. The V gene is TRBV5-1, the J gene TRBJ2-7; tentatively, D is TRBD1 (6 bases). V gave up 0 bases and J gave up 4 bases, with 8 bases separating them. The CDR3 is made up of 13 amino acids. Germline V gene sequence: CDR1 SGHRS, CDR2 YFSETQ.

This sequence joins TRBV11-2 and TRBJ1-1; D possibly corresponds to TRBD1 (5 bases). Germline assignment: CDR1 SGHAT and CDR2 FQNNGV. V lost 5 bases and J 2 bases, leaving 18 bases between the germline ends. This CDR3 is built from 16 residues. Here the CDR3 DNA reads TGTGCCAGCAGCCCGTGGAGTCAGGGAGGTAACACTGAAGCTTTCTTT. Its protein is CASSPWSQGGNTEAFF. The full variable domain, its missing parts supplied by reference TRBV11-2 and TRBJ1-1, is EAGVAQSPRYKIIEKRQSVAFWCNPISGHATLYWYQQILGQGPKLLIQFQNNGVVDDSQLPKDRFSAERLKGVDSTLKIQPAKLEDSAVYLCASSPWSQGGNTEAFFGQGTRLTVV.

The chain links TRBV7-8 to TRBJ1-3; 7 nucleotides align to TRBD1. Germline values: CDR1 SGHVS, CDR2 FQNEAQ. The trim removed 1 base at V and 4 bases at J, leaving 1 base unmatched. The length of the CDR3 is 14 residues. CDR3 DNA sequence: TGTGCCAGCAGCTTAGTAGGGGGCGGAAACACCATATATTTT. Its protein is CASSLVGGGNTIYF.

The chain recombines TRBV2 with TRBJ2-2; the D call may be TRBD1 or TRBD2 (5 bases each). With 6 bases removed from V and 4 bases from J, the gap between germline ends came to 6 bases. This CDR3 comprises 12 residues. Germline V gene sequence: CDR1 SNHLY, CDR2 FYNNEI. For the CDR3, the DNA is TGTGCCAGCAGGGGGGTCACCGGGGAGCTGTTTTTT. It codes for CASRGVTGELFF.

J is TRBJ2-3 and V is TRBV21-1; no check of the table's D call, TRBD1, against the DNA was made. TRBV21-1 is given as a pseudogene. This CDR3 has 20 amino acids. The CDR3 spells CASSKENDPDRGGRTDTQYF. The CDR3 bases are TGTGCCAGCAGCAAAGAAAACGACCCGGACAGAGGGGGCCGCACAGATACGCAGTATTTT.

The chain combines TRBV29-1 with TRBJ2-5, with 11 bases lining up with TRBD1. The tail of the sequence fits TRBJ2-7 better, so the J call may be wrong. Germline V CDR1 and CDR2: SQVTM, ANQGSEA. The CDR3 is 13 amino acids. The CDR3: CSAEDRGRSEQYF. For the CDR3, the DNA is TGCAGCGCCGAGGACAGGGGGCGCTCCGAGCAGTACTTC.

The rearrangement joins TRBV19 to TRBJ2-3; 8 nucleotides align to TRBD1. The CDR3 has 16 residues. The J segment lost 3 bases and the V segment lost 4 bases, leaving 9 bases of the junction unmatched. The germline V gene encodes CDR1 LNHDA and CDR2 SQIVND (reference sequence). The CDR3 coding sequence is TGTGCCAGTAGTAAGTCGGACAGGGCATATACAGATACGCAGTATTTT. Residues: CASSKSDRAYTDTQYF.

In its sample, this clone was seen many times. The chain is built from TRBV29-1 and TRBJ1-1, with D tentatively TRBD1 (5 bases). Germline CDR1 SQVTM, CDR2 ANQGSEA. The CDR3 is made up of 14 amino acids. Trimming removed 4 bases from V and 7 bases from J, with 19 bases in between. The CDR3 DNA reads as TGCAGCGTTGTCCTAACCCGGGGGTGGATTGAAGCTTTCTTT. This translates into CSVVLTRGWIEAFF. The full variable domain, its missing parts supplied by reference TRBV29-1 and TRBJ1-1, is SAVISQKPSRDICQRGTSLTIQCQVDSQVTMMFWYRQQPGQSLTLIATANQGSEATYESGFVIDKFPISRPNLTFSTLTVSNMSPEDSSIYLCSVVLTRGWIEAFFGQGTRLTVV.

The chain links TRBV19 to TRBJ2-7, with 10 bases aligning to TRBD2. This CDR3 contains 19 residues. Germline trimming cut 2 bases from V and 4 bases from J; bases unmatched to any gene: 17. Germline V gives CDR1 LNHDA, CDR2 SQIVND (reference sequence). The CDR3 nucleotides read TGTGCCAGTAGTATATCGGCTAGCGGGAGTTGGGGGCGAAGGTACGAGCAGTACTTC. Protein: CASSISASGSWGRRYEQYF.

Points on this clone: In the same sample, other DNA sequences code for this CDR3. CDR3 sequence reads: CASSFRTSGRDTQYF. As DNA, the CDR3 is TGTGCCAGCAGCTTCCGGACTAGCGGGAGAGATACGCAGTATTTT. The V call is TRBV7-9, the J call TRBJ2-3; 13 bases align to TRBD2. Germline V gene data show CDR1 as SEHNR and CDR2 as FQNEAQ (reference sequence). The length of the CDR3 is 15 residues. With 3 bases clipped from V and 5 bases from J, the junction kept 2 bases outside the gene matches.

Of note for this clone: A read error is possible here, since a much larger clone lies one base away. The V gene is TRBV4-1, the J gene TRBJ1-2, with 7 bases fitting TRBD1. The CDR3 totals 15 residues. Germline V gene lookup returns CDR1 MGHRA and CDR2 YSYEKL. The CDR3 coding sequence is TGCGCCAGCAGCCAAGCCCGGGACAGTAACTATGGCTACGCCTTC. It encodes CASSQARDSNYGYAF.

The chain employs TRBV28 and TRBJ1-1; TRBD1 matches 8 bases. V shed 5 bases, J shed 2 bases, and the junction held 4 bases outside the gene matches. CDR1 MDHEN and CDR2 SYDVKM come from the germline V gene. This CDR3 is 14 amino acids long. CDR3 protein: CASSTTGGNTEAFF. CDR3 DNA sequence: TGTGCCAGCAGTACCACAGGGGGAAACACTGAAGCTTTCTTT. Complete variable domain (other parts from reference TRBV28 and TRBJ1-1): DVKVTQSSRYLVKRTGEKVFLECVQDMDHENMFWYRQDPGLGLRLIYFSYDVKMKEKGDIPEGYSVSREKKERFSLILESASTNQTSMYLCASSTTGGNTEAFFGQGTRLTVV.

As to this clone: A much larger clonotype is one base distant, so this may be a read error. The CDR3 sequence is CASRRELSTDTQYF. CDR3 bases: TGCGCCAGCAGACGGGAGCTCAGCACAGATACGCAGTATTTT. The chain combines TRBV5-1 with TRBJ2-3, with a tentative D call TRBD2 (6 bases). Germline CDR1 SGHRS, CDR2 YFSETQ. The CDR3 runs 14 residues. V lost 5 bases and J 0 bases, leaving 10 bases between the germline ends.

The rearrangement joins TRBV27 to TRBJ1-3; maybe TRBD1 (6 bases). Trimming removed 4 bases from V and 4 bases from J, with 8 bases in between. This CDR3 spans 13 amino acids. Germline V gene lookup returns CDR1 MNHEY and CDR2 SMNVEV (reference sequence). The CDR3 region has the DNA TGTGCCAGCAGTTCGGGACAAGGAAACACCATATATTTT. It is translated as CASSSGQGNTIYF.

CDR3 sequence reads: CASSLEMTGIVDEQFF. CDR3 DNA: TGCGCCAGCAGCTTGGAAATGACAGGCATCGTGGATGAGCAGTTCTTC. The chain carries TRBV5-1 and TRBJ2-1; possibly TRBD1 for D (6 bases). CDR3 size: 16 residues. The V end lost 0 bases, the J end lost 8 bases, and 18 bases lay between the germline ends. The germline V gene encodes CDR1 SGHRS and CDR2 YFSETQ.

Details on this clone: In the same sample, other DNA sequences code for this CDR3. The V and J genes are TRBV7-3 and TRBJ2-5; 14 positions match TRBD2. The CDR3 consists of 15 residues. Germline values: CDR1 SGHTA, CDR2 FQGTGA. Trimming took 2 bases from V and 4 from J; bases not matched to a gene: 0. The CDR3 here is CASSLGLAGGETQYF. Written as DNA, the CDR3 is TGTGCCAGCAGCTTAGGACTAGCGGGAGGAGAGACCCAGTACTTC.

Comments on this clone: The likely explanation is a read error, given a far larger clone one base away. Within the sample, other DNA sequences also encode this same CDR3. CDR3 loop: CAWSGDSYNEQFF. CDR3 bases: TGCGCCTGGAGTGGGGACAGCTACAATGAGCAGTTCTTC. The gene calls are TRBV30 and TRBJ2-1, with 7 bases aligning to TRBD1. The CDR3 sequence is 13 residues long. The germline gives CDR1 GTSNPN, CDR2 SVGIG (reference sequence).

The chain couples TRBV5-1 to TRBJ2-1; 7 bases are shared with TRBD1. Germline assignment: CDR1 SGHRS and CDR2 YFSETQ. The CDR3 sequence is 15 residues long. J gave up 2 bases and V 2 bases, and 4 bases lay outside the gene matches. In DNA, the CDR3 is TGCGCCAGCAGCTTACAGGGGTCCCCCTACAATGAGCAGTTCTTC. This encodes CASSLQGSPYNEQFF.

CDR3 DNA sequence: TGCGCCAGCAGCTTGGAAAGGTCATACACCGGGGAGCTGTTTTTT. Encoded protein: CASSLERSYTGELFF. The chain recombines TRBV5-1 with TRBJ2-2; D is unresolved. This CDR3 is 15 amino acids long. Germline lookup yields CDR1 SGHRS and CDR2 YFSETQ. V was pared by 0 bases and J by 3 bases, with 9 bases between.

The rearrangement uses TRBV28 and TRBJ1-1, with 8 nucleotides matching TRBD1. The CDR3 is 15 amino acids. J lost 1 base, V lost 6 bases, and 7 bases had no gene match. The germline V gene encodes CDR1 MDHEN and CDR2 SYDVKM. CDR3 region: CASSFTGGWNTEAFF. CDR3 DNA sequence: TGTGCCAGCAGCTTCACAGGGGGATGGAACACTGAAGCTTTCTTT.

V gene TRBV11-3 combines with J gene TRBJ2-7; 10 positions match TRBD1. J was trimmed by 5 bases and V by 8 bases; bases with no gene match: 9. Germline CDR1 reads SGHNT; CDR2 reads YENEEA. The CDR3 consists of 14 residues. The CDR3 reads CASSPGQGTDEQYF. DNA for the CDR3: TGTGCCAGCTCCCCGGGACAGGGGACCGACGAGCAGTACTTC.

This clone has just one count. The CDR3 DNA reads as TGTGCCAGCAGTCAACCGACTAGAGGAGGAGAGACCCAGTACTTC. It encodes CASSQPTRGGETQYF. The chain employs TRBV5-6 and TRBJ2-5; D might be TRBD2 (6 bases). The CDR3 extends over 15 amino acids. Trimming took off 5 bases at V and 4 bases at J, with 18 bases between the two ends. Germline loops: CDR1 SGHDT, CDR2 YYEEEE.

V gene TRBV28 combines with J gene TRBJ2-2; 8 bases are shared with TRBD1. The germline V gene has CDR1 MDHEN and CDR2 SYDVKM. The CDR3 sequence is 16 residues long. V dropped 6 bases and J dropped 2; count of bases not matched to a gene: 8. The CDR3: CASSRTGTGNTGELFF. The CDR3 DNA reads TGTGCCAGCAGCCGTACCGGGACAGGAAACACCGGGGAGCTGTTTTTT.

V and J are TRBV28 and TRBJ2-1; D gene unclear. Germline CDR1 MDHEN, CDR2 SYDVKM. V was trimmed by 5 bases and J by 0 bases, leaving 14 bases between them. The CDR3 is made up of 16 amino acids. The CDR3 here is CASSLSLSSSYNEQFF. The CDR3 nucleotides read TGTGCCAGCAGTCTAAGTTTATCTAGCTCCTACAATGAGCAGTTCTTC.